This passage covers 7 T cell receptor beta chains from one sample sequenced in a study of T cells in narcolepsy. Clones were sequenced by immunoSEQ multiplex PCR, and TCRdb holds only the in-frame ones, with some missing. Among over 25,000 clones listed, about nine tenths were seen once. The sequencing input was CD45RA- memory CD4+ T cells from PBMCs. The receptors derive from a human donor with narcolepsy.

The chain carries TRBV6-6 and TRBJ2-2; no clear D gene. This CDR3 contains 13 residues. V lost 10 bases, J lost 0 bases, and 9 bases lay in between. Germline V gene lookup returns CDR1 MNHNY and CDR2 SVGAGI (reference sequence). The CDR3 region has the DNA TGTGCCACCCGTGGGACGAACACCGGGGAGCTGTTTTTT. This encodes CATRGTNTGELFF.

This rearrangement joins TRBV30 to TRBJ1-1; possible D gene TRBD1, 6 bases. The CDR3 loop spans 15 amino acids. V lost 5 bases and J 3 bases, leaving 19 bases between the germline ends. Per germline, CDR1 GTSNPN and CDR2 SVGIG (reference sequence). The CDR3 region is CAWFAGDTPHTEAFF. In DNA, the CDR3 is TGTGCCTGGTTCGCAGGGGATACCCCCCACACTGAAGCTTTCTTT. The whole variable domain, remainder taken from reference TRBV30 and TRBJ1-1, is SQTIHQWPATLVQPVGSPLSLECTVEGTSNPNLYWYRQAAGRGLQLLFYSVGIGQISSEVPQNLSASRPQDRQFILSSKKLLLSDSGFYLCAWFAGDTPHTEAFFGQGTRLTVV.

The CDR3 loop reads CASSLGGNTGELFF. CDR3 nucleotide sequence: TGTGCCAGCAGTTTGGGCGGAAACACCGGGGAGCTGTTTTTT. This chain links TRBV28 with TRBJ2-2; D is ambiguous. Germline V gene lookup returns CDR1 MDHEN and CDR2 SYDVKM. The CDR3 spans 14 residues. The ends were cut back, 3 bases at V and 2 bases at J, with 7 bases in the middle.

This clone appeared once. The chain employs TRBV4-1 and TRBJ1-5; D not certain. This CDR3 comprises 16 residues. Between the trimmed V and J ends, which lost 0 bases and 2 bases, there was a span of 11 bases. CDR1 and CDR2 (germline): MGHRA, YSYEKL. The CDR3 nucleotides read TGCGCCAGCAGCCAAGAAATCCGAAACGGCAATCAGCCCCAGCATTTT. The encoded protein is CASSQEIRNGNQPQHF.

The V call is TRBV7-9, the J call TRBJ2-3; perhaps TRBD1 as D (5 bases). CDR1 is SEHNR, CDR2 FQNEAQ, per germline (reference sequence). Trimming took off 5 bases at V and 5 bases at J, with 8 bases between the two ends. The CDR3 is 12 amino acids. The CDR3 loop reads CASSRQQDTQYF. The CDR3 DNA is TGTGCCAGCAGCAGACAGCAAGATACGCAGTATTTT. Looking up the rest from reference TRBV7-9 and TRBJ2-3 gives the full variable domain: DTGVSQNPRHKITKRGQNVTFRCDPISEHNRLYWYRQTLGQGPEFLTYFQNEAQLEKSRLLSDRFSAERPKGSFSTLEIQRTEQGDSAMYLCASSRQQDTQYFGPGTRLTVL.

This rearrangement joins TRBV7-2 to TRBJ1-6; TRBD1 might be the D (6 bases). Deletions cut 4 bases from V and 7 bases from J, with 20 bases between. The CDR3 extends over 17 amino acids. The germline V gene has CDR1 SGHTA and CDR2 FQGNSA. This CDR3 is CASSSRRGGSVNSPLHF. The CDR3, as DNA: TGTGCCAGCAGCTCAAGAAGGGGGGGTTCGGTCAATTCACCCCTCCACTTT. The complete variable domain, with remaining parts taken from reference TRBV7-2 and TRBJ1-6, reads GAGVSQSPSNKVTEKGKDVELRCDPISGHTALYWYRQSLGQGLEFLIYFQGNSAPDKSGLPSDRFSAERTGGSVSTLTIQRTQQEDSAVYLCASSSRRGGSVNSPLHFGNGTRLTVT.

This chain connects TRBV27 to TRBJ1-5; 10 nucleotides agree with TRBD1. CDR1 is MNHEY, CDR2 SMNVEV, per germline (reference sequence). Trimming removed 6 bases from V and 6 bases from J; junction bases left unmatched: 17. This CDR3 contains 18 residues. CDR3 coding DNA: TGTGCCAGCAGACAAATAAGCGGACCGGGACAGGGGTCTCAGCCCCAGCATTTT. Amino acids: CASRQISGPGQGSQPQHF.